The 18 T cell receptor beta chains given below trace back to one sample, sequenced in a study of chronic HIV infection and antiretroviral therapy. TCRdb recomputed calls from the 5' RACE reads with MiXCR, one row per CDR3 protein. The repertoire holds 39,000 or so distinct CDR3 sequences, with 8% to 10% as singletons. Sequencing was performed on peripheral blood. The receptors originated from an adult who had HIV and had not received antiretroviral therapy, or was an uninfected healthy control (not recorded which).

In this sample, this clonotype turned up a few times. The chain carries TRBV29-1 and TRBJ2-3; D unclear. The CDR3 covers 10 residues. The V gene lost 5 bases and the J gene lost 2 bases, with 2 bases spanning the gap. Germline V gene sequence: CDR1 SQVTM, CDR2 ANQGSEA. CDR3: CSVYTDTQYF. In DNA, the CDR3 is TGCAGCGTTTACACAGATACGCAGTATTTT.

The gene calls are TRBV5-1 and TRBJ1-1, with D unresolved. V shed 8 bases and J shed 1 base, with 15 bases lying between them. The CDR3 has 14 residues. Germline loops: CDR1 SGHRS, CDR2 YFSETQ. The CDR3 nucleotides read TGCGCCAGTAAGCTGGATTCGGGGAACACTGAAGCTTTCTTT. This encodes CASKLDSGNTEAFF.

This clonotype was seen only a few times. The chain employs TRBV7-2 and TRBJ2-4, with D uncertain. Germline V lookup: CDR1 SGHTA, CDR2 FQGNSA. V was cut by 6 bases and J by 2 bases, with 11 bases left in between. The CDR3 runs 14 residues. Written as DNA, the CDR3 is TGTGCCAGCAGTACGGGCAGGACCAAAAACATTCAGTACTTC. Translated: CASSTGRTKNIQYF.

The chain uses TRBV29-1 and TRBJ2-5, with a possible D match to TRBD2 (5 bases). The CDR3 totals 13 residues. In germline, CDR1 is SQVTM, CDR2 ANQGSEA. Trimming shortened V by 6 bases and J by 5 bases, and 16 bases separated the two germline ends. CDR3 sequence (DNA): TGCAGCGTGACCCGCTTGGGCGGGGAGACCCAGTACTTC. This sequence encodes CSVTRLGGETQYF.

The V and J genes are TRBV30 and TRBJ2-7, with TRBD2 identical over 10 bases. The CDR3 extends over 17 amino acids. Germline V CDR1 and CDR2: GTSNPN, SVGIG (reference sequence). The ends lost 0 bases at V and 2 bases at J; junction bases unmatched: 10. The CDR3 region is CAWSVRWRLAGAYEQYF. The CDR3 nucleotides read TGTGCCTGGAGTGTACGGTGGAGGCTAGCGGGGGCCTACGAGCAGTACTTC.

This clonotype was recorded at least ten times. The V call is TRBV28, the J call TRBJ2-4, with TRBD1 matching 10 bases. With V trimmed by 6 bases and J by 3 bases, 2 bases remained unmatched. Germline-derived CDR1 and CDR2 are MDHEN and SYDVKM. The CDR3 length is 14 residues. The CDR3 DNA follows: TGTGCCAGCAGAGGACAGGGGGGCAAAAACATTCAGTACTTC. Protein: CASRGQGGKNIQYF.

This clonotype was recorded at least ten times. This rearrangement joins TRBV29-1 to TRBJ1-2; 8 bases fit TRBD1. Per the germline V gene, CDR1 is SQVTM and CDR2 is ANQGSEA. Trimming at V came to 6 bases and at J to 1 base, leaving 4 bases not matched to a gene. CDR3 length: 13 residues. CDR3 loop: CSVGTGVNYGYTF. The CDR3 region has the DNA TGCAGCGTCGGGACAGGAGTTAACTATGGCTACACCTTC.

V and J are TRBV29-1 and TRBJ1-1; perhaps TRBD1 as D (6 bases). Germline loops: CDR1 SQVTM, CDR2 ANQGSEA. V was pared by 0 bases and J by 0 bases, with 14 bases between. The CDR3 has 16 amino acids. Here the CDR3 reads CSVEDWPGHLNTEAFF. The CDR3 coding sequence is TGCAGCGTTGAAGATTGGCCGGGACACCTGAACACTGAAGCTTTCTTT.

This clonotype has more than one count but fewer than ten. This chain uses TRBV28 with TRBJ2-1; TRBD1 matches 7 bases. This CDR3 comprises 15 residues. V lost 6 bases and J lost 7; bases outside the gene matches: 12. Germline values: CDR1 MDHEN, CDR2 SYDVKM. The CDR3 protein is CASRDTDRSANEQFF. The DNA of the CDR3 is TGTGCCAGCAGAGATACGGACAGGTCGGCGAATGAGCAGTTCTTC.

For the CDR3, the DNA is TGTGCCAGCAGCCAATTGGGGACTAGCGGGAGTCTCTCCTACAATGAGCAGTTCTTC. Translating gives CASSQLGTSGSLSYNEQFF. The chain links TRBV3-1 to TRBJ2-1; 14 nucleotides align to TRBD2. V trimming: 2 bases; J trimming: 0 bases; junction bases outside the gene matches: 6. Germline CDR1 is LGHDT and CDR2 is YNNKEL (reference sequence). The CDR3 runs 19 residues.

The chain couples TRBV28 to TRBJ2-3; 11 positions match TRBD1. CDR1 and CDR2 (germline): MDHEN, SYDVKM. The CDR3 runs 16 residues. Unmatched junction bases numbered 6, after V lost 7 bases and J lost 0 bases. The CDR3 nucleotides are TGTGCCAGCAAGGGGACAGGGGGGTCCAGCACAGATACGCAGTATTTT. This encodes CASKGTGGSSTDTQYF. Full variable domain (remainder filled in from reference TRBV28 and TRBJ2-3): DVKVTQSSRYLVKRTGEKVFLECVQDMDHENMFWYRQDPGLGLRLIYFSYDVKMKEKGDIPEGYSVSREKKERFSLILESASTNQTSMYLCASKGTGGSSTDTQYFGPGTRLTVL.

There are many counts of this clonotype. The chain combines TRBV29-1 with TRBJ1-5; D is perhaps TRBD1 (6 bases). V was clipped by 5 bases and J by 6 bases, with 14 bases between them. This CDR3 is 13 amino acids long. Germline loops: CDR1 SQVTM, CDR2 ANQGSEA. The CDR3 DNA reads as TGCAGCGTTCTGGGGGCGGTGGGTCAGCCCCAGCATTTT. Translated, it gives CSVLGAVGQPQHF.

The sample holds a few counts of this clonotype. The J gene is TRBJ1-2, the V gene TRBV19, with D tentatively TRBD1 (5 bases). V was clipped by 7 bases and J by 5 bases, with 14 bases between them. The CDR3 length is 13 residues. The germline gives CDR1 LNHDA, CDR2 SQIVND (reference sequence). The CDR3 reads CASTPAGSYGYTF. CDR3 nucleotide sequence: TGTGCCAGTACTCCGGCAGGGTCATATGGCTACACCTTC.

The rearrangement links TRBV28 to TRBJ1-1; D perhaps matches TRBD1 (5 bases). V was shortened by 1 base and J by 3 bases, with 9 bases between the two germline ends. This CDR3 region has 14 residues. Germline values: CDR1 MDHEN, CDR2 SYDVKM. The CDR3 loop is CASSLSLGDTEAFF. The CDR3 DNA follows: TGTGCCAGCAGTTTATCGTTAGGGGACACTGAAGCTTTCTTT.

The table lists this clonotype with many counts. V and J are TRBV4-2 and TRBJ2-2; 9 nucleotides match TRBD1. CDR3 length: 17 residues. Unmatched junction bases numbered 12, after V lost 3 bases and J lost 7 bases. The germline V gene encodes CDR1 LGHNA and CDR2 YNFKEQ. CDR3 coding DNA: TGTGCCAGCAGCCATCCCATGGGACAGGGATTGGGCGGGGAGCTGTTTTTT. This sequence encodes CASSHPMGQGLGGELFF.

The V and J genes are TRBV9 and TRBJ1-4; D gene ambiguous. Germline V gives CDR1 SGDLS, CDR2 YYNGEE. The CDR3 is 17 amino acids. Trimming removed 1 base from V and 0 bases from J, with 13 bases in between. The CDR3 DNA is TGTGCCAGCAGCGTACACCCCAGACCCTCAACTAATGAAAAACTGTTTTTT. It translates to CASSVHPRPSTNEKLFF.

The gene calls are TRBV28 and TRBJ2-1, with 8 bases aligning to TRBD2. CDR3 length: 15 residues. The J segment lost 8 bases and the V segment lost 3 bases, leaving 9 bases of the junction unmatched. Germline V CDR1 and CDR2: MDHEN, SYDVKM. Here the CDR3 reads CASSFSVGAGDEQFF. Written as DNA, the CDR3 is TGTGCCAGCAGTTTTTCGGTTGGAGCGGGGGATGAGCAGTTCTTC.

This clonotype was detected only a few times. The chain joins TRBV29-1 to TRBJ1-2, with D perhaps matching TRBD1 (6 bases). Germline lookup yields CDR1 SQVTM and CDR2 ANQGSEA. Trimming removed 4 bases from V and 0 bases from J, with 15 bases in between. CDR3 length: 15 residues. In nucleotides, the CDR3 is TGCAGCGTTGTGGCCAGGGGCGCTACTAACTATGGCTACACCTTC. Protein sequence: CSVVARGATNYGYTF.